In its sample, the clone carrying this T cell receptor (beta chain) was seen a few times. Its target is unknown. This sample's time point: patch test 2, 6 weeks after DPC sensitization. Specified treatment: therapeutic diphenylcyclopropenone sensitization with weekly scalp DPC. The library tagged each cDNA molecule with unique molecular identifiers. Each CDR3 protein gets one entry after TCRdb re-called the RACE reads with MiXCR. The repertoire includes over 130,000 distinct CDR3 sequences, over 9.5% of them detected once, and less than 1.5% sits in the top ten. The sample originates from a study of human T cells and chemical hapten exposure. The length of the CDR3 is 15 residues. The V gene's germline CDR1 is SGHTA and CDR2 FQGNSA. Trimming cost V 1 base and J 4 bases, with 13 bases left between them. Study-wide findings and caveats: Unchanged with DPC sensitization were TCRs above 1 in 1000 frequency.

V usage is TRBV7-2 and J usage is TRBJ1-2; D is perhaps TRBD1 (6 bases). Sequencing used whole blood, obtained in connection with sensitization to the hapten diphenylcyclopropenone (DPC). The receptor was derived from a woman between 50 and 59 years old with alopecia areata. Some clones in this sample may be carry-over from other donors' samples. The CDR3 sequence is CASSLGADSFYGYTF. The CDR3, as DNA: TGTGCCAGCAGCTTAGGAGCGGACAGCTTCTATGGCTACACCTTC.